Given below is one T cell receptor beta chain in context. The sample originates from a study of blood T cell repertoires in COVID-19. The CDR3 is 13 amino acids. Germline CDR1 LNHDA, CDR2 SQIVND (reference sequence). The trim removed 4 bases at V and 7 bases at J, leaving 4 bases unmatched. The table came from immunoSEQ multiplex PCR; TCRdb's copy has only in-frame clones and leaves some out. The table shows about 67,000 clones, with 87% occurring only once. What was sequenced was peripheral blood. The chain carries TRBV19 and TRBJ2-1; TRBD1 agrees at 7 bases. The source of this sequence is a man aged 45-60 years with active COVID-19. CDR3 nucleotide sequence: TGTGCCAGTAGTAGAGGGGGCGGGAATGAGCAGTTCTTC. Amino acids: CASSRGGGNEQFF.